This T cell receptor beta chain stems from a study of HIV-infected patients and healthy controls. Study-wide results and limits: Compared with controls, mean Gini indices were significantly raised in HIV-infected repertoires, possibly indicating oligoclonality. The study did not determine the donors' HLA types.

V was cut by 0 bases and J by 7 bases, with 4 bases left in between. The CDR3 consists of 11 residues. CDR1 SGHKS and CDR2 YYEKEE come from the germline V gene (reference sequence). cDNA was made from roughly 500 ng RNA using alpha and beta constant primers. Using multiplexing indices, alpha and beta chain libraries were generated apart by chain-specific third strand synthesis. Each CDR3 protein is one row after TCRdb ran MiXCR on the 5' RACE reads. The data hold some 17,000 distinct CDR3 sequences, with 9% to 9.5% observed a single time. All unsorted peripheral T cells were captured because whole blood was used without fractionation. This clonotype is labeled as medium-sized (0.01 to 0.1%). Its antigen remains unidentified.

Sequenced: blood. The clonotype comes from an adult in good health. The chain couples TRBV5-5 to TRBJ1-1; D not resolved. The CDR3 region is CASSLDSEAFF. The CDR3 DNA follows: TGTGCCAGCAGCTTGGACAGTGAAGCTTTCTTT.